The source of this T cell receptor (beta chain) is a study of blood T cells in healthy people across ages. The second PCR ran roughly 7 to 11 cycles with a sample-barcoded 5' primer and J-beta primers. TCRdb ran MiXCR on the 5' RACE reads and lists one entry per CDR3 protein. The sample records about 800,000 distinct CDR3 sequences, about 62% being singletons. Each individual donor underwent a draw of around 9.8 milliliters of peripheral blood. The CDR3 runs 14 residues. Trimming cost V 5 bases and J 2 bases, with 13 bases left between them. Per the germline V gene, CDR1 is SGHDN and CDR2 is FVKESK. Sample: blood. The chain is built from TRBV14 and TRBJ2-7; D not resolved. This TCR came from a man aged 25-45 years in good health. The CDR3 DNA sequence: TGTGCCAGCAGCGGGCAGGCTATGCCCTACGAGCAGTACTTC. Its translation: CASSGQAMPYEQYF.